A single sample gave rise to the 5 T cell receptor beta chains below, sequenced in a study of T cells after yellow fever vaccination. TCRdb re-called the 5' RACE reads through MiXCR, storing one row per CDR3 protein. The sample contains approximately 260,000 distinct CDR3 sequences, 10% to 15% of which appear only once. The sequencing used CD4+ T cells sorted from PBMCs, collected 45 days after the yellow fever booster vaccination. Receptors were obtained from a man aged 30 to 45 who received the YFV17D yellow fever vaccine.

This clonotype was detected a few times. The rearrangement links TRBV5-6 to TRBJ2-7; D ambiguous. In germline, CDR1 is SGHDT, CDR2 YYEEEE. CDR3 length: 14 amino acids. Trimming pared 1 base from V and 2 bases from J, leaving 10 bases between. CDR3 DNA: TGTGCCAGCAGCTTGTCGCGGAAAACCTACGAGCAGTACTTC. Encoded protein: CASSLSRKTYEQYF.

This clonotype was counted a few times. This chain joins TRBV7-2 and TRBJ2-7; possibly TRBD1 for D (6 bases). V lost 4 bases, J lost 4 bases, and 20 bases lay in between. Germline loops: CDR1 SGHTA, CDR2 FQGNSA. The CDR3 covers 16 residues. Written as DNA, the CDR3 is TGTGCCAGCAGCTACCCGGTGACAGGTCATGGGTACGAGCAGTACTTC. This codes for CASSYPVTGHGYEQYF.

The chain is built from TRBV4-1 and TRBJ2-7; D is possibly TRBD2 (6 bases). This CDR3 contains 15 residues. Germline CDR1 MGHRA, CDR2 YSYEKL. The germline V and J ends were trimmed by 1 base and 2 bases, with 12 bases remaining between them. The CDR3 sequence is CASSQGGLATYEQYF. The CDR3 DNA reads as TGCGCCAGCAGCCAAGGTGGCCTAGCGACCTACGAGCAGTACTTC.

The CDR3 region has the DNA TGTGCCAGCAGTTACGACTCCCGACTCAACATTCAGTACTTC. It is translated as CASSYDSRLNIQYF. The chain joins TRBV6-2 or TRBV6-3 to TRBJ2-4; D is undetermined. Between the trimmed V and J ends, which lost 2 bases and 7 bases, there was a span of 12 bases. Germline assignment: CDR1 MNHEY and CDR2 SVGEGT. The CDR3 contains 14 residues.

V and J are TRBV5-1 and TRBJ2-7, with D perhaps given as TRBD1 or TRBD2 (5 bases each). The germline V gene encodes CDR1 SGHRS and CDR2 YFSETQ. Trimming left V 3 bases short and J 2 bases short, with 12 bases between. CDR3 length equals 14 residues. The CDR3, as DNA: TGCGCCAGCAGCTCCCCGGGGCACGCCTACGAGCAGTACTTC. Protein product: CASSSPGHAYEQYF.